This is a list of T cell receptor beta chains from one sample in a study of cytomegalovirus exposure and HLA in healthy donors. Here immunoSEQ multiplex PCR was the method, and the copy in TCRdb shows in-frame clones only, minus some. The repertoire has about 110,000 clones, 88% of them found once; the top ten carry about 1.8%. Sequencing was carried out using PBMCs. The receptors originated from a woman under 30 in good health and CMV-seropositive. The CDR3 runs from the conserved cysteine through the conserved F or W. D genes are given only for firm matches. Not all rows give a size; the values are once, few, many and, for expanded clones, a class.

TGTGCCAGCAGCTTAGGGGGACAGGGGGCCCATGAGCAGTTCTTC	CASSLGGQGAHEQFF	TRBD1	TRBV7-9	TRBJ2-1	NA
TGTGCCAGCAGCCTGGGACTGAGAAACACCATATATTTT	CASSLGLRNTIYF	NA	TRBV6-6	TRBJ1-3	NA
TGTGCCAGCTCACCAGGGACAGGAGGCAATCAGCCCCAGCATTTT	CASSPGTGGNQPQHF	TRBD1	TRBV18	TRBJ1-5	NA
TGTGCCAGCGGGCGGGGCTCCAATCAGCCCCAGCATTTT	CASGRGSNQPQHF	NA	TRBV2	TRBJ1-5	NA
TGCGCCAGCAGCCAGGCCGCGGGGGGTACGCAGTATTTT	CASSQAAGGTQYF	TRBD2	TRBV4-3	TRBJ2-3	NA
TGTGCCACCAGCAGATCATCCGGGACAGGGACGGTCATTTATGGCTACACCTTC	CATSRSSGTGTVIYGYTF	TRBD1	TRBV15	TRBJ1-2	NA
TGCGCCAGCAGCTTGGGTTCACAGAATAAAAACATTCAGTACTTC	CASSLGSQNKNIQYF	NA	TRBV5-1	TRBJ2-4	NA
TGTGCCAGCAGCTCTGAGGTTCAGACTGAAGCTTTCTTT	CASSSEVQTEAFF	NA	TRBV11-3	TRBJ1-1	NA
TGTGCCACCAGCGGATCCTCGGGGTTTAAGGATGAAAAACTGTTTTTT	CATSGSSGFKDEKLFF	NA	TRBV15	TRBJ1-4	NA
TGTGCCAGCAGCGGGGACAGTAACATTCAGTACTTC	CASSGDSNIQYF	TRBD1	TRBV9	TRBJ2-4	once
TGTGCCAGCAGCTTAGCGGGGGGCGGCTACGAGCAGTACTTC	CASSLAGGGYEQYF	NA	TRBV11-2	TRBJ2-7	NA
TGTGCCAGCAGCCCAGAAGACAGGCCCTATGGCTACACCTTC	CASSPEDRPYGYTF	NA	TRBV28	TRBJ1-2	NA
TGCAGCGTTGAAGATCCAGGGTCTGGCTACACCTTC	CSVEDPGSGYTF	NA	TRBV29-1	TRBJ1-2	NA
TGTGCCAGCAGTTTGGGGGGGGTGGGCATTCAGTACTTC	CASSLGGVGIQYF	TRBD2	TRBV27	TRBJ2-4	NA
TGTGCCAGCAGCGTGGAGAACAGGGGTAACTATGGCTACACCTTC	CASSVENRGNYGYTF	TRBD1	TRBV9	TRBJ1-2	NA
TGTGCCAGCACCGCTCGGGGACAGGGGTTTGCAACTAATGAAAAACTGTTTTTT	CASTARGQGFATNEKLFF	TRBD1	TRBV27	TRBJ1-4	NA
TGCGCCAGCAGCCAAGCTGGAGGGAATGAAAAACTGTTTTTT	CASSQAGGNEKLFF	NA	TRBV4-1	TRBJ1-4	NA
TGTGCCAGCAGCTTGGCCGTAGGGACAGGGGATAATTCACCCCTCCACTTT	CASSLAVGTGDNSPLHF	TRBD1	TRBV5-6	TRBJ1-6	NA
TGTGCCAGCAGTCTCCCCGGGACAGGGGGCAATCAGCCCCAGCATTTT	CASSLPGTGGNQPQHF	TRBD1	TRBV28	TRBJ1-5	NA
TGTGCCAGCAGTCCAGCTGGGACAGATGAAAAACTGTTTTTT	CASSPAGTDEKLFF	TRBD1	TRBV6-5	TRBJ1-4	NA
TGTGCCAGCAGCGAAGGAGTCGATCGCAATCAGCCCCAGCATTTT	CASSEGVDRNQPQHF	NA	TRBV21-1	TRBJ1-5	NA
TGTGCCAGCAGCTCTTTGGGAGGCACCTATAATTCACCCCTCCACTTT	CASSSLGGTYNSPLHF	NA	TRBV11-2	TRBJ1-6	NA
TGTGCCAGCAGCCGGCCGGGATCCTACAATGAGCAGTTCTTC	CASSRPGSYNEQFF	NA	TRBV5-4	TRBJ2-1	NA
TGTGCCAGCGCACCAGACAGGGGCCATCAGCCCCAGCATTTT	CASAPDRGHQPQHF	TRBD1	TRBV7-2	TRBJ1-5	NA
TGTGCCAGCAGTTTGCGGGGCGCCCGCTCCTACGAGCAGTACTTC	CASSLRGARSYEQYF	NA	TRBV27	TRBJ2-7	NA
TGTGCCAGTAGGCTAGGGGGCTCTGGGGCCAACGTCCTGACTTTC	CASRLGGSGANVLTF	NA	TRBV19	TRBJ2-6	NA
TGTGCCAGCAGCCGGGACAGGGAAGACCAGCCCCAGCATTTT	CASSRDREDQPQHF	TRBD1	TRBV11-2	TRBJ1-5	NA
TGTGCCAGCAGTACTCGGGACATCGTCACAGATACGCAGTATTTT	CASSTRDIVTDTQYF	NA	TRBV28	TRBJ2-3	NA
TGTGCCAGTAGTATAGATTCACAGATGGCCTACGAGCAGTACTTC	CASSIDSQMAYEQYF	NA	TRBV19	TRBJ2-7	once
TGTGCCAGCAGTTCGGACAGGTCTAGCAATCAGCCCCAGCATTTT	CASSSDRSSNQPQHF	TRBD1	TRBV6-5	TRBJ1-5	NA
TGTGCCAGCTCACCGAAGGGGGAAGCTTTCTTT	CASSPKGEAFF	NA	TRBV18	TRBJ1-1	once
TGCAGCGTCGGTCCCGGGACAGGAAACTACGAGCAGTACTTC	CSVGPGTGNYEQYF	TRBD1	TRBV29-1	TRBJ2-7	NA
TGTGCCAGCAGTTCCGGCCGGGAGCTGCGCAGAGGCGAGCAGTACTTC	CASSSGRELRRGEQYF	NA	TRBV27	TRBJ2-7	NA
TGTGCCAGCAGTCACCGGGACAGCCATGAAAAACTGTTTTTT	CASSHRDSHEKLFF	TRBD1	TRBV6-5	TRBJ1-4	NA
TGTGCCAGCAGTGAGGGACAGGATAATTCACCCCTCCACTTT	CASSEGQDNSPLHF	TRBD1	TRBV6-4	TRBJ1-6	NA
TGTGCCAGCAGCAGGACAGGCCAAGAGACCCAGTACTTC	CASSRTGQETQYF	TRBD1	TRBV5-6	TRBJ2-5	NA
TGTGCCAGCAGCTTAGCCGGCAGGGCCTATGGCTACACCTTC	CASSLAGRAYGYTF	NA	TRBV11-2	TRBJ1-2	NA
TGTGCCAGCGGACTAGGACAGGGAGGGGACGTTAATGAAAAACTGTTTTTT	CASGLGQGGDVNEKLFF	TRBD1	TRBV28	TRBJ1-4	NA
TGTGCCAGCAGCGTACAGGGTAGTGGAGACACTGAAGCTTTCTTT	CASSVQGSGDTEAFF	NA	TRBV7-6	TRBJ1-1	NA
TGTGCCACCACACCCCTGGGCAGAGAGACCCAGTACTTC	CATTPLGRETQYF	NA	TRBV28	TRBJ2-5	NA
TGTGCCAGCAGCGTAGGATCTACTGGGGCCAACGTCCTGACTTTC	CASSVGSTGANVLTF	NA	TRBV9	TRBJ2-6	NA
TGTGCCAGCAGTTCAACCACAGGGGGTGGTCAGCCCCAGCATTTT	CASSSTTGGGQPQHF	TRBD1	TRBV6-1	TRBJ1-5	once
TGTGCCAGCAGCCCAGGCAGACAGATTAATTCACCCCTCCACTTT	CASSPGRQINSPLHF	NA	TRBV16	TRBJ1-6	NA
TGTGCCAGCAGTTACTCACCAGGGGGCGGATATGGCTACACCTTC	CASSYSPGGGYGYTF	TRBD1	TRBV6-5	TRBJ1-2	NA
TGTGCCAGCAGCTTTCGGATAGCGGGGGGCCCGAGATACGAGCAGTACTTC	CASSFRIAGGPRYEQYF	TRBD2	TRBV5-4	TRBJ2-7	NA
TGTGCCAGCAGTGATAGATTAGCGGATTACAATGAGCAGTTCTTC	CASSDRLADYNEQFF	NA	TRBV6-4	TRBJ2-1	NA
TGCGCCAGCAGCCAACCGGGACAGGGGGCCGGGGCCCTCCACTTT	CASSQPGQGAGALHF	TRBD1	TRBV4-1	TRBJ1-6	NA
TGTGCCAGTAGTCGGACAGGCTACTACGAGCAGTACTTC	CASSRTGYYEQYF	TRBD1	TRBV19	TRBJ2-7	once
TGTGCCAGCAGCTCCGAGCAGGGTCTCACTGAAGCTTTCTTT	CASSSEQGLTEAFF	NA	TRBV7-9	TRBJ1-1	NA
TGTGCCAGCAGCTTGAAACAGACCAGAGACACTGAAGCTTTCTTT	CASSLKQTRDTEAFF	NA	TRBV5-6	TRBJ1-1	NA
TGCGCCAGCAGCCAAGATCCGGCTAGCGGGGGGATTCTTCAAGAGACCCAGTACTTC	CASSQDPASGGILQETQYF	TRBD2	TRBV4-1	TRBJ2-5	NA
TGTGCCAGCAGCTCGGACAGGGGGAAGCGTGGCTACACCTTC	CASSSDRGKRGYTF	TRBD1	TRBV5-4	TRBJ1-2	NA
TGTGCCAGCAGTTACCAGGGACAGGGAGATGAAAAACTGTTTTTT	CASSYQGQGDEKLFF	TRBD1	TRBV6-6	TRBJ1-4	NA
TGTGCCAGCAGTTTAAAGCGGGGGAGCACAGATACGCAGTATTTT	CASSLKRGSTDTQYF	TRBD2	TRBV28	TRBJ2-3	NA
TGTGCCAGCAGCCAGAAGCCCACTAGCACAGATACGCAGTATTTT	CASSQKPTSTDTQYF	NA	TRBV4-2	TRBJ2-3	NA